Below, 16 T cell receptor beta chains from the same sample are listed, as sequenced in a study of cytomegalovirus exposure and HLA in healthy donors. Primers for the PCR totalled 60 Vbeta and 13 Jbeta. Assay used: immunoSEQ multiplex PCR; TCRdb lists only in-frame clones, some missing. The sample yields 160,000 or so clones, roughly 87% seen once. Sequencing was performed on PBMCs. Every receptor here comes from a woman aged 45-65 years in good health and CMV-seronegative.

The chain carries TRBV6-6 and TRBJ2-1; TRBD2 matches at 13 bases. CDR1 is MNHNY and CDR2 is SVGAGI in the germline V gene (reference sequence). The CDR3 is 14 residues long. The V segment lost 10 bases and the J segment 9 bases; nucleotides outside the gene matches: 9. In DNA form, the CDR3 reads TGTGCCACTCAAACTAGCGGGGGGGCCACTGAGCAGTTCTTC. Translating gives CATQTSGGATEQFF.

The chain uses TRBV7-9 and TRBJ2-4; D call uncertain. The CDR3 is 15 residues long. Germline V gives CDR1 SEHNR, CDR2 FQNEAQ (reference sequence). The germline V and J ends were trimmed by 5 bases and 6 bases, with 17 bases remaining between them. In DNA, the CDR3 is TGTGCCAGCAGCCCACCCTTTAGACACTTAAACATTCAGTACTTC. Translated: CASSPPFRHLNIQYF.

The chain couples TRBV28 to TRBJ2-3; 8 bases line up with TRBD2. The V gene's germline CDR1 is MDHEN and CDR2 SYDVKM. The CDR3 spans 16 residues. V dropped 6 bases and J dropped 3; count of bases not matched to a gene: 11. As DNA, the CDR3 is TGTGCCAGCAGCCCCGTCGGTAGCGGGGAGACAGATACGCAGTATTTT. Its translation: CASSPVGSGETDTQYF.

The CDR3 DNA sequence: TGTGCCAGCAGTGAATCGGGCGGGAGGGCTCTTGTTGAGCAGTTCTTC. Amino acids: CASSESGGRALVEQFF. The chain recombines TRBV25-1 with TRBJ2-1; 9 nucleotides align to TRBD2. This CDR3 is 16 amino acids long. V was clipped by 1 base and J by 9 bases; unmatched bases: 10. Germline V gives CDR1 MGHDK, CDR2 SYGVNS.

The chain joins TRBV7-2 to TRBJ1-1, with 12 bases that match TRBD1. V lost 5 bases to trimming and J lost 4 bases; unmatched junction nucleotides: 8. The CDR3 loop spans 16 amino acids. Germline lookup yields CDR1 SGHTA and CDR2 FQGNSA. The CDR3 sequence: CASSTGTGGAGTEAFF. CDR3 coding DNA: TGTGCCAGCAGCACCGGGACAGGGGGCGCAGGCACTGAAGCTTTCTTT.

The chain couples TRBV7-2 to TRBJ2-7, with 7 bases that match TRBD1. Germline values: CDR1 SGHTA, CDR2 FQGNSA. This CDR3 has 15 residues. Trimming removed 7 bases from V and 7 bases from J; junction bases left unmatched: 16. CDR3 DNA sequence: TGTGCCAGCACCCCAACGACAGGGTCTTATCGGGAGCAGTACTTC. Translating gives CASTPTTGSYREQYF. Based on the CDR3 plus reference TRBV7-2 and TRBJ2-7, the full variable domain is GAGVSQSPSNKVTEKGKDVELRCDPISGHTALYWYRQSLGQGLEFLIYFQGNSAPDKSGLPSDRFSAERTGGSVSTLTIQRTQQEDSAVYLCASTPTTGSYREQYFGPGTRLTVT.

This clone was seen a single time. This chain uses TRBV5-1 with TRBJ2-5; 10 bases fit TRBD1. The assigned J gene may be wrong: the sequence end matches TRBJ2-7 better. The CDR3 spans 14 residues. Germline V CDR1 and CDR2: SGHRS, YFSETQ. CDR3 coding DNA: TGCGCCAGCAGGGGACAGGGGTTCTCCTACGAGCAGTACTTC. This codes for CASRGQGFSYEQYF.

The CDR3 loop reads CASSLDRVDTEAFF. The CDR3 nucleotides read TGCGCCAGCAGCTTGGACAGGGTTGACACTGAAGCTTTCTTT. V and J are TRBV5-1 and TRBJ1-1, with a tentative D call TRBD1 (6 bases). CDR1 and CDR2 (germline): SGHRS, YFSETQ. Trimming cost V 0 bases and J 3 bases, with 9 bases left between them. This CDR3 region has 14 residues.

This CDR3 is CASSIQGTGANVLTF. CDR3 sequence (DNA): TGTGCCAGTAGTATCCAGGGGACTGGGGCCAACGTCCTGACTTTC. This sequence joins TRBV19 and TRBJ2-6; weak D call: TRBD1 (6 bases). The length of the CDR3 is 15 residues. Trimming removed 3 bases at V and 2 bases at J, with 8 bases between. CDR1 LNHDA and CDR2 SQIVND come from the germline V gene (reference sequence).

The rearrangement uses TRBV5-6 and TRBJ2-7; 8 nucleotides agree with TRBD2. With 4 bases clipped from V and 11 bases from J, the junction kept 11 bases outside the gene matches. Germline CDR1 reads SGHDT; CDR2 reads YYEEEE. The CDR3 length is 13 residues. CDR3 in DNA: TGTGCCAGCAGCCTCTCGACTAGCGAGATTAAGTACTTC. It is translated as CASSLSTSEIKYF.

This clone was found once. V is TRBV19 and J is TRBJ2-7, with 12 bases fitting TRBD1. This CDR3 spans 15 amino acids. Germline CDR1 and CDR2: LNHDA and SQIVND (reference sequence). V was clipped by 10 bases and J by 9 bases; unmatched bases: 16. The CDR3 loop is CATKPSRDRGRAQYF. The CDR3, as DNA: TGTGCCACCAAGCCTTCCCGGGACAGGGGGCGGGCGCAGTACTTC. Drawing the rest from reference TRBV19 and TRBJ2-7, the complete variable domain is DGGITQSPKYLFRKEGQNVTLSCEQNLNHDAMYWYRQDPGQGLRLIYYSQIVNDFQKGDIAEGYSVSREKKESFPLTVTSAQKNPTAFYLCATKPSRDRGRAQYFGPGTRLTVT.

The rearrangement links TRBV7-8 to TRBJ2-5; 9 nucleotides match TRBD1. The J call could be wrong; TRBJ2-7 is a better fit for the DNA end. CDR1 is SGHVS and CDR2 is FQNEAQ in the germline V gene. The CDR3 runs 16 residues. The CDR3: CASSKTMGQGPYEQYF. The CDR3 DNA reads TGTGCCAGCAGTAAAACGATGGGACAGGGCCCCTACGAGCAGTACTTC.

This sequence joins TRBV6-5 and TRBJ2-7, with 14 bases aligning to TRBD2. Trimming took 2 bases from V and 6 from J; bases not matched to a gene: 3. This CDR3 has 15 amino acids. The germline V gene encodes CDR1 MNHEY and CDR2 SVGAGI. CDR3: CASSYGGLAGVEQYF. The CDR3 region has the DNA TGTGCCAGCAGTTACGGGGGACTAGCGGGAGTCGAGCAGTACTTC.

The chain carries TRBV29-1 and TRBJ2-7; TRBD1 might be the D (6 bases). The germline V gene has CDR1 SQVTM and CDR2 ANQGSEA. V was clipped by 7 bases and J by 3 bases, with 10 bases between them. The CDR3 has 11 amino acids. CDR3 region: CSATGHYEQYF. The CDR3 bases are TGCAGCGCAACAGGGCACTACGAGCAGTACTTC.

This chain links TRBV2 with TRBJ2-5; 15 bases match TRBD2. CDR1 and CDR2 (germline): SNHLY, FYNNEI. The CDR3 extends over 19 amino acids. The junction had 12 bases not matched to a gene; V was cut back by 2 bases and J by 5 bases. The CDR3 sequence is CASSERRGYGTSGRETQYF. DNA of the CDR3: TGTGCCAGCAGTGAACGTCGTGGGTACGGGACTAGCGGGAGGGAGACCCAGTACTTC.

This clone appeared a few times. The CDR3 reads CASSQQVGYLNEQFF. Written as DNA, the CDR3 is TGTGCCAGCAGCCAACAGGTGGGCTATCTAAATGAGCAGTTCTTC. The J gene is TRBJ2-1, the V gene TRBV5-4, with D perhaps TRBD1 (5 bases). CDR1 is SGHNT and CDR2 is YYREEE in the germline V gene (reference sequence). This CDR3 region has 15 residues. Trimming left V 4 bases short and J 7 bases short, with 18 bases between.